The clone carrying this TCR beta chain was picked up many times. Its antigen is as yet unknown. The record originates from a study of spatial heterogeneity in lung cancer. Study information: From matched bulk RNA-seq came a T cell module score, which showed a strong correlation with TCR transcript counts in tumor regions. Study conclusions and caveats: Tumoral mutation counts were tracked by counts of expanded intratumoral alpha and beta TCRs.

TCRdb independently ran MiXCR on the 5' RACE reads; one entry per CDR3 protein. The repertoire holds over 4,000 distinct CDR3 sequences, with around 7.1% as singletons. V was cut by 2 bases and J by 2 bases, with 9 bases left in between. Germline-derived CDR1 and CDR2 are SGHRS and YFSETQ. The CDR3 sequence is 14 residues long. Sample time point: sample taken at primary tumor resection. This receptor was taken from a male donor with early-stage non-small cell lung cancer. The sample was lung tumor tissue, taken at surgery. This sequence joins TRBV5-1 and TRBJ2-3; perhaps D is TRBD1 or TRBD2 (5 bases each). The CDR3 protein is CASSFGALTDTQYF. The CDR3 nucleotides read TGCGCCAGCAGCTTCGGGGCCCTCACAGATACGCAGTATTTT.